This T cell receptor beta chain originates from a study of T cells in women clearing cervical HPV infection. Study in general: No precancer developed; the control's incident HPV16 infection cleared within 12 months. Blood came at first lesion visit for cases, post-clearance for controls. For cases, blood was sampled a median approximately 150 days after lesion detection, interquartile range roughly 90 to 230 days. HLA type could not be excluded as a confounder.

Clones were read by immunoSEQ multiplex PCR, and TCRdb kept only the in-frame ones, dropping some. Its table lists under 20,000 clones. In the case of this clone: The DNA ends 3 residues before the CDR3 does, and the rest of the CDR3 is filled in from the germline J gene.

The CDR3 loop spans 13 amino acids. V lost 5 bases and J lost 4, with 11 bases in between. Looked up from germline, CDR1 is SEHNR and CDR2 is FQNEAQ (reference sequence). The chain employs TRBV7-9 and TRBJ1-2; D is unresolved. The sequence derives from a woman aged 18-70 years with a cervical HPV16 infection that either progressed to CIN3+ or cleared (not recorded which). Sequenced material: blood buffy coat. CDR3 DNA, as far as it was read: TGTGCCAGCAGCGCGGTGATGAGCTATGGC. It yields the protein CASSAVMSYG. The entire CDR3 reads CASSAVMSYGYTF.